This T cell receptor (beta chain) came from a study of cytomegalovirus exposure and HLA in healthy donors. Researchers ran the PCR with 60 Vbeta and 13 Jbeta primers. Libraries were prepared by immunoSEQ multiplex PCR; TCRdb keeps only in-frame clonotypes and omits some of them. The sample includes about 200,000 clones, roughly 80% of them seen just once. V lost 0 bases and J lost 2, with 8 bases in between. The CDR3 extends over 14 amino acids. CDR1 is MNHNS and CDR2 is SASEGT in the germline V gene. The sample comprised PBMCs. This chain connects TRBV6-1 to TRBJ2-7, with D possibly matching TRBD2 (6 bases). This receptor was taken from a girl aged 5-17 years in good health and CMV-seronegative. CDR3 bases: TGTGCCAGCAGTGAAGCCGGGGGTGCCTACGAGCAGTACTTC. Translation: CASSEAGGAYEQYF.